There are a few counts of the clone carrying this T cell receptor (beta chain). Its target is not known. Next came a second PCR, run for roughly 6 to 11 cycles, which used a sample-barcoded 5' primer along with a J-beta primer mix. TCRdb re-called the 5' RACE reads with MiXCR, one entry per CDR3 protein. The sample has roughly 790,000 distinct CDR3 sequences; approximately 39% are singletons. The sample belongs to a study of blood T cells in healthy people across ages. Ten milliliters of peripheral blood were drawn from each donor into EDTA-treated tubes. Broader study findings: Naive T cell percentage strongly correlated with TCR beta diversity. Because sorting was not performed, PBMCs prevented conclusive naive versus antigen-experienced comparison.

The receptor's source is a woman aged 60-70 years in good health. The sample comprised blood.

The chain's CDR3 is CSVAGIANYGYTF. The CDR3 DNA sequence: TGCAGCGTAGCAGGTATAGCTAACTATGGCTACACCTTC. The chain uses TRBV29-1 and TRBJ1-2; D is unclear. The CDR3 extends over 13 amino acids. The germline V gene encodes CDR1 SQVTM and CDR2 ANQGSEA. Trimming cost V 6 bases and J 0 bases, with 11 bases left between them.